This TCR beta chain stems from a study of T cells in severe cutaneous drug reactions (dated by TCRdb to the late 2010s). Concerning the study at large: Patients were recruited between about 2011 and 2019 from Taiwan, Thailand and a European registry network. Enrollment was limited to patients whose SJS/TEN or DRESS diagnosis was probable or definite according to RegiSCAR criteria. The Naranjo algorithm and the ALDEN drug causality algorithm were used to identify the culprit drug. Patients in either the acute or the recovery stage provided biological samples, such as blister fluids/cells and PBMC. The study combined bulk TCR sequencing with single-cell sequencing, quantitative PCR validation, functional assays and transgenic mouse experiments. To build the libraries, iRepertoire multiplex PCR was used, and the authors pointed to a comparison in which iRepertoire and 5' RACE methods, with or without UMI, captured abundant clonotypes similarly.

For both bulk and single-cell sequencing, libraries were prepared with the iRepertoire multiplex PCR system using TCR subtype-specific primers. Multiplex PCR with primers targeting V, D and J gene regions was used to generate bulk TCR beta libraries. Roughly 85-500 ng of RNA per sample served as input for bulk TCR library preparation. An Illumina MiSeq was used to sequence the bulk TCR beta amplicons. Per the authors' processing: Sample misassignments and low-quality sequencing reads were filtered out during quality control steps. The CDR3 was defined as the amino acids lying between the Y[YFLI]C motif of the V gene and the [FW]GXGT motif of the J segment. The IMGT database served as the reference for assigning TRBV and TRBJ genes and CDR3 clonotypes. Per-sample TRBV expression was normalized to the mean of the same gene in PBMC from approximately 40 healthy donors. After the reads were reprocessed by TCRdb, one entry was made per CDR3 protein sequence, with no DNA. The V and J calls shown here were made by TCRdb, not taken from the authors' results. This sample's table has entries for 21,000 or so distinct CDR3 sequences. The leading ten clones occupy approximately 7% of the sample.

The CDR3 spans 14 residues, from the cysteine through the phenylalanine. DNA is not on record. As encoded in the germline V gene, CDR1 is SGDLS while CDR2 is YYNGEE. Sequenced donors were patients with carbamazepine-induced Stevens-Johnson syndrome or toxic epidermal necrolysis (CBZ-SJS/TEN). Peripheral blood repertoires came from CBZ-SJS/TEN patients of Han Chinese (about 5) and European (six) origin. Next-generation sequencing was used to profile the T cell receptor repertoires of patients with drug-induced severe cutaneous adverse reactions in a search for drug-specific clonotypes. RNA was isolated from either blister cells of skin lesions or peripheral blood mononuclear cells. The investigation overall reported the following: TRBV12-4 usage was strongly increased in CBZ-SJS/TEN patients, averaging roughly 30% in blister cells and 5% to 6% in PBMC. The authors stated that further study is still needed to find out whether the public TCR applies more generally to SJS/TEN caused by other drugs. All seven CBZ-SJS/TEN blister samples contained a public TCRbeta CDR3 (mean around 15%), which was undetectable or scarce in tolerant-control and healthy-donor PBMC.

A note on this clonotype: The target of this receptor is not known.

The TCR was taken from a human donor with toxic epidermal necrolysis, a severe cutaneous drug reaction. The V and J segments used are TRBV9 and TRBJ1-1; TCRdb calls TRBD1, which cannot be checked without DNA. The specimen sequenced was PBMCs. The CDR3 reads as follows: CASSVVGVGTEAFF.